A single sample is the source of the 7 T cell receptor beta chains below, sequenced in a study of blood T cell repertoires in COVID-19. This table comes from immunoSEQ multiplex PCR, and its TCRdb copy is limited to in-frame clones, with some not included. The table lists over 150,000 clones, just under 90% of them singletons. Material for sequencing was peripheral blood. The receptors originated from a woman aged 18-29 years who had recovered from COVID-19.

The chain recombines TRBV30 with TRBJ1-1, with no clear D. The CDR3 is 13 residues long. CDR1 GTSNPN and CDR2 SVGIG come from the germline V gene (reference sequence). The V end was cut by 5 bases, the J end by 3 bases, with 13 bases between. The CDR3 reads CAWGREIDTEAFF. As DNA, the CDR3 is TGTGCCTGGGGGAGGGAAATCGACACTGAAGCTTTCTTT. The full variable domain, with the rest looked up from reference TRBV30 and TRBJ1-1, is SQTIHQWPATLVQPVGSPLSLECTVEGTSNPNLYWYRQAAGRGLQLLFYSVGIGQISSEVPQNLSASRPQDRQFILSSKKLLLSDSGFYLCAWGREIDTEAFFGQGTRLTVV.

This chain connects TRBV15 to TRBJ2-1; TRBD2 matches at 8 bases. Germline V CDR1 and CDR2: LNHNV, YYDKDF (reference sequence). The CDR3 consists of 17 residues. Trimming cost V 5 bases and J 2 bases; bases outside gene matches: 11. This chain's CDR3 is CATSRLDVRGAYNEQFF. CDR3 in DNA: TGTGCCACCAGCCGACTTGATGTGCGGGGGGCCTACAATGAGCAGTTCTTC.

The chain recombines TRBV7-6 with TRBJ1-1, with a weak D call TRBD1 (6 bases). Trimming removed 1 base at V and 3 bases at J, with 12 bases between. CDR3 length equals 15 residues. Per germline, CDR1 SGHVS and CDR2 FNYEAQ. The CDR3 sequence is CASSLEDRSYTEAFF. The CDR3 nucleotides read TGTGCCAGCAGCTTAGAGGACAGAAGCTACACTGAAGCTTTCTTT.

The V call is TRBV4-3, the J call TRBJ1-5; weak D call: TRBD1 (6 bases). Trimming shortened V by 0 bases and J by 2 bases, and 14 bases separated the two germline ends. CDR1 is LGHNA, CDR2 YSLEER, per germline. CDR3 size: 17 residues. Here the CDR3 reads CASSQDRAGEGNQPQHF. The DNA for the CDR3 is TGCGCCAGCAGCCAAGATAGGGCAGGGGAAGGCAATCAGCCCCAGCATTTT.

Of note for this clone: This may stem from a read error, because a much larger clone lies one nucleotide away. The V gene is TRBV5-4, the J gene TRBJ2-1; D possibly corresponds to TRBD2 (6 bases). There are 14 residues in the CDR3. The germline V gene encodes CDR1 SGHNT and CDR2 YYREEE (reference sequence). V shed 4 bases and J shed 6 bases, with 14 bases lying between them. In nucleotides, the CDR3 is TGTGCCAGCAGCGCTTCCGGGACTTTCAATGAGCAGTTCTTC. Translating it yields CASSASGTFNEQFF.

The chain carries TRBV6-4 and TRBJ2-7, with D maybe TRBD1 (5 bases). Deletions cut 7 bases from V and 5 bases from J, with 18 bases between. The CDR3 spans 14 residues. CDR1 and CDR2 (germline): MRHNA, SNTAGT. The CDR3 region has the DNA TGTGCCAGCACGGGCAGAAGGGGTCTGGACGAGCAGTACGTC. This codes for CASTGRRGLDEQYV.

V usage is TRBV21-1 and J usage is TRBJ2-1; the table's TRBD2 call for D was not verified on the DNA. TRBV21-1 is assigned pseudogene status. This CDR3 comprises 14 residues. CDR3 DNA sequence: TGTGCCAGCAGCAAAGGGCTAGTCCGGAATGAGCAGTTCTTC. Its protein product is CASSKGLVRNEQFF.